This is a list of T cell receptor beta chains from one sample in a study of blood T cell repertoires in COVID-19. Assay used: immunoSEQ multiplex PCR; TCRdb lists only in-frame clones, some missing. The repertoire includes around 300,000 clones, around 88% of them detected once, and roughly 1.7% sits in the top ten. Sequenced: peripheral blood. The source is a woman under 40 with COVID-19, enrolled during active disease. The CDR3 runs from the conserved cysteine through the conserved F or W. Fields, in order: D gene, V gene, J gene, CDR3 protein. The D gene is left open where the match is weak.

>NA|TRBV7-9|TRBJ1-4
CASSLAGARSEKLFF
>NA|TRBV11-3|TRBJ2-1
CASSLGRGGLSYNEQFF
>NA|TRBV19|TRBJ1-5
CASSKTGGPQHF
>NA|TRBV5-1|TRBJ2-5
CASQIVQETQYF
>TRBD1|TRBV7-3|TRBJ1-1
CASSPRTGTEAFF
>NA|TRBV2|TRBJ2-3
CASSAWGPSISTDTQYF
>NA|TRBV5-1|TRBJ1-1
CASSGGNTEAFF
>NA|TRBV5-1|TRBJ2-5
CASSPSGDNQETQYF
>TRBD1|TRBV6-4|TRBJ1-2
CASSEGTGENYGYTF
>NA|TRBV4-1|TRBJ1-1
CASSPGRGGRNTEAFF
>TRBD1|TRBV7-9|TRBJ1-5
CASSFSGGSQPQHF
>TRBD1|TRBV4-1|TRBJ1-6
CASSPGQGDLVSPLHF
>TRBD1|TRBV25-1|TRBJ1-6
CASSGRGTGGRSPLHF
>TRBD1|TRBV23-1|TRBJ1-2
CASIKQGALSDGYTF
>TRBD2|TRBV6-6|TRBJ2-3
CASLAGEATDTQYF
>TRBD1|TRBV6-5|TRBJ2-1
CASNDRGLREQFF
>TRBD1|TRBV11-3|TRBJ1-2
CASSFNRGLHTF